The clone carrying this T cell receptor (beta chain) has ten or more counts. Its matching antigen is unknown. The sample comes from a study of identical twins. V dropped 0 bases and J dropped 3 bases, with 8 bases sitting between them. This CDR3 is 14 amino acids long. The germline gives CDR1 LNHNV, CDR2 YYDKDF (reference sequence). Study observations and caveats: Twin sharing of out-of-frame TCR alpha was underestimated by models in monozygotic pairs.

TCRdb called the 5' RACE reads again in MiXCR, with one record for every CDR3 protein. The table has 500,000 to 700,000 distinct CDR3 sequences, roughly 7.1% seen once. These data were likewise used in another study, on yellow fever vaccine responses in identical twins. Per that study: Twins showed a vaccine T cell response that reportedly seemed partly convergent, partly personalized.

Source material: PBMCs. The V gene is TRBV15, the J gene TRBJ2-5, with D possibly matching TRBD2 (5 bases). The TCR sequence derives from a woman in her late teens or twenties in good health. The CDR3 loop is CATSRDGAEETQYF. For the CDR3, the DNA is TGTGCCACCAGCAGAGATGGAGCGGAAGAGACCCAGTACTTC.